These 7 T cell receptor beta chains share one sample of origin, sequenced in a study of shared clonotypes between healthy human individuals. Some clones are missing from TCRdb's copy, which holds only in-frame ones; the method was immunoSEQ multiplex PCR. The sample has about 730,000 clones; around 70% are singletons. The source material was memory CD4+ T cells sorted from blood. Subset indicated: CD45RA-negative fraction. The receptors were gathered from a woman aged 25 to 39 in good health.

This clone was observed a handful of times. The CDR3 protein is CASNPDRSTDTQYF. For the CDR3, the DNA is TGTGCCAGCAACCCAGACAGGAGCACAGATACGCAGTATTTT. The genes are TRBV5-4 and TRBJ2-3; D is perhaps TRBD1 (6 bases). V lost 6 bases, J lost 0 bases, and 11 bases lay in between. CDR1 is SGHNT, CDR2 YYREEE, per germline (reference sequence). CDR3 length: 14 amino acids.

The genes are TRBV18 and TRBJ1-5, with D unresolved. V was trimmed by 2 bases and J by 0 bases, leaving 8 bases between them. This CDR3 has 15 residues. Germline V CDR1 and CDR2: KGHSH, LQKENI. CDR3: CASSPGRDSNQPQHF. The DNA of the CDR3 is TGTGCCAGCTCACCAGGCCGAGATAGCAATCAGCCCCAGCATTTT.

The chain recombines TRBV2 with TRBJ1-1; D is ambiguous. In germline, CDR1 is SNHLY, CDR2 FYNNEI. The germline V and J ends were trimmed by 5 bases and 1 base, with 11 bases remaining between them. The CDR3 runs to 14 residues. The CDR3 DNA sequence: TGTGCCAGCAGTCCTCGGGTTGCGAACACTGAAGCTTTCTTT. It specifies CASSPRVANTEAFF.

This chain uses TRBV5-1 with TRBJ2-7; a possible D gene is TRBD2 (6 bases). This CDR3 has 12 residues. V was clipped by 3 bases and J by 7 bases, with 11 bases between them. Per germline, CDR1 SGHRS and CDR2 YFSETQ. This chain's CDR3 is CASSWGGREQYF. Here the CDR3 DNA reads TGCGCCAGCAGCTGGGGAGGTCGGGAGCAGTACTTC.

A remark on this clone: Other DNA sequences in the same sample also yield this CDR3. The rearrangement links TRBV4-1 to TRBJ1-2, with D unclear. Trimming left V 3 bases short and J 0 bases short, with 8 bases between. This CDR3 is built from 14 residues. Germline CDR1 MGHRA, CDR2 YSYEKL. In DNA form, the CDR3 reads TGCGCCAGCAGCCAGGGTACAGCTAACTATGGCTACACCTTC. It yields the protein CASSQGTANYGYTF.

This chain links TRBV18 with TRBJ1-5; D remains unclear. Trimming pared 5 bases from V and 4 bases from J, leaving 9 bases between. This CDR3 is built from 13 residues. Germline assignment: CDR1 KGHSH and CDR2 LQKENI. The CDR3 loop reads CASSSTGNQPQHF. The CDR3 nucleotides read TGTGCCAGCTCATCCACGGGGAATCAGCCCCAGCATTTT.

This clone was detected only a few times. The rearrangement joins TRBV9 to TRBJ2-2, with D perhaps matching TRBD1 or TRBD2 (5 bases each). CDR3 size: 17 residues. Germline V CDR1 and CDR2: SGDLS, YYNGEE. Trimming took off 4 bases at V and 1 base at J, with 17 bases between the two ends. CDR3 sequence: CASSPQGGGGNTGELFF. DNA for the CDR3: TGTGCCAGCAGCCCCCAGGGCGGTGGGGGGAACACCGGGGAGCTGTTTTTT.